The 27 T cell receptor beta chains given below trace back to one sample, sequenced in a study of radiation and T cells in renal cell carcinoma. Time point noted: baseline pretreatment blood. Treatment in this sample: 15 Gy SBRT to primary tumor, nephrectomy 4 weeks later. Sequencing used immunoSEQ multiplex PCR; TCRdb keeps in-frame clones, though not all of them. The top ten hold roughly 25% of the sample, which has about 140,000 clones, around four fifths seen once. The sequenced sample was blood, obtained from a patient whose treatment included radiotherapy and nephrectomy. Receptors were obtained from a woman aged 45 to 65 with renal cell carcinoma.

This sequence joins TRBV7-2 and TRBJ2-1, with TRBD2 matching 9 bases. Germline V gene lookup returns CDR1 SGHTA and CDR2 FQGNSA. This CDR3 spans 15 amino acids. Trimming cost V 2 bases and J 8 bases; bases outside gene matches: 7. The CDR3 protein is CASSLRRGGADEQFF. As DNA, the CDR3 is TGTGCCAGCAGCTTAAGACGCGGGGGGGCCGATGAGCAGTTCTTC.

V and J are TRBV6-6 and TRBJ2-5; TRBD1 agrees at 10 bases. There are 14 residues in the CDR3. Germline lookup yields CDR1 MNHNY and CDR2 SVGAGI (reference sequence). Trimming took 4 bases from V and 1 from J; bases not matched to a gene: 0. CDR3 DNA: TGTGCCAGCAGTTGGACAGGGGGCCAAGAGACCCAGTACTTC. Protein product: CASSWTGGQETQYF.

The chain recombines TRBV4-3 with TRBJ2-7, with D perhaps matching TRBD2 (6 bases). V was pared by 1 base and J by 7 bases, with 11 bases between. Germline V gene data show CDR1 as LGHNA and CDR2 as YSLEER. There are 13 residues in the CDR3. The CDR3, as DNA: TGCGCCAGCAGCCAAGTTAGGGCGGGGGAGCAGTACTTC. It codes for CASSQVRAGEQYF.

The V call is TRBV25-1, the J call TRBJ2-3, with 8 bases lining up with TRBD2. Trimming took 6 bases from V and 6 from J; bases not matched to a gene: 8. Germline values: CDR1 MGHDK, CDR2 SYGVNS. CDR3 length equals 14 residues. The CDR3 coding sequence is TGTGCCAGCAGCCTTAGCGGGGCGAGGGATACGCAGTATTTT. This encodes CASSLSGARDTQYF.

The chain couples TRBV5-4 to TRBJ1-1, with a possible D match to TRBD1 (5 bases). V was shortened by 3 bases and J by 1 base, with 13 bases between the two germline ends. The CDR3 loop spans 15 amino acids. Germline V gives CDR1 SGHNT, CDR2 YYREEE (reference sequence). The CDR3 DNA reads TGTGCCAGCAGCTCAAAGGTACAGGAGAACACTGAAGCTTTCTTT. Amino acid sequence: CASSSKVQENTEAFF.

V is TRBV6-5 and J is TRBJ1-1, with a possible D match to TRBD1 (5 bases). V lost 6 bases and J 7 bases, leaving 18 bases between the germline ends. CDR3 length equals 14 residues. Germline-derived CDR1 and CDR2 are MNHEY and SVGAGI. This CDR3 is CASSRRVSGHEAFF. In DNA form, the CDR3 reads TGTGCCAGCAGCCGCCGGGTATCAGGGCATGAAGCTTTCTTT.

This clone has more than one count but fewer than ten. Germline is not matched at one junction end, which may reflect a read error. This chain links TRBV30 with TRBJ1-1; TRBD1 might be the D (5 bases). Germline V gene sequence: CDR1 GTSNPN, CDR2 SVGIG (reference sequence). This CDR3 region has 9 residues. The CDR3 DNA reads TGTGCCTCCGGGACGGCCGCTGTCTTT. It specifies CASGTAAVF.

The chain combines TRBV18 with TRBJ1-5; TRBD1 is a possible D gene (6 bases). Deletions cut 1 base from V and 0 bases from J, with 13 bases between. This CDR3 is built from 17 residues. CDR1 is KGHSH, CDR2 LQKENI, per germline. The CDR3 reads CASSPREGGHSNQPQHF. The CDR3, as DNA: TGTGCCAGCTCACCACGGGAAGGGGGGCATAGCAATCAGCCCCAGCATTTT.

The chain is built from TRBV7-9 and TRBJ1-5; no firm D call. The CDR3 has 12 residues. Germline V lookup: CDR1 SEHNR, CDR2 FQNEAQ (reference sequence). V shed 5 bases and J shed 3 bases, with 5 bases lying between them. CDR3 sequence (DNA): TGTGCCAGCAGCCCGGACAATCAGCCCCAGCATTTT. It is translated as CASSPDNQPQHF.

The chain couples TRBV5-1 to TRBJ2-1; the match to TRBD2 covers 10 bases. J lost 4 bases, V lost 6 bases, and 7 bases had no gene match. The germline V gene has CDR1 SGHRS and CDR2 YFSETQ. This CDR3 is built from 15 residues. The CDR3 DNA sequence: TGCGCCAGCACTGATAGGACTAGCGGTTACAATGAGCAGTTCTTC. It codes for CASTDRTSGYNEQFF. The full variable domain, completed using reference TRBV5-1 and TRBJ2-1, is KAGVTQTPRYLIKTRGQQVTLSCSPISGHRSVSWYQQTPGQGLQFLFEYFSETQRNKGNFPGRFSGRQFSNSRSEMNVSTLELGDSALYLCASTDRTSGYNEQFFGPGTRLTVL.

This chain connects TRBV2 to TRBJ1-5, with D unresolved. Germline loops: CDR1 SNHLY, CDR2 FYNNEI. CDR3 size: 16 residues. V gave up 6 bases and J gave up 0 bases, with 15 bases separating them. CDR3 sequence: CASRPDRDGSNQPQHF. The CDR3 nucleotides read TGTGCCAGCAGACCCGATCGAGACGGTAGCAATCAGCCCCAGCATTTT. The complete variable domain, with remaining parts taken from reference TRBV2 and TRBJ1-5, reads EPEVTQTPSHQVTQMGQEVILRCVPISNHLYFYWYRQILGQKVEFLVSFYNNEISEKSEIFDDQFSVERPDGSNFTLKIRSTKLEDSAMYFCASRPDRDGSNQPQHFGDGTRLSIL.

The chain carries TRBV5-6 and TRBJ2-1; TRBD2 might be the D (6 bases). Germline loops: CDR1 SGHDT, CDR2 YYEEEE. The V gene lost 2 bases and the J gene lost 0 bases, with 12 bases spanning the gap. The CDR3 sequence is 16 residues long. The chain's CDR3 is CASSLLASSSYNEQFF. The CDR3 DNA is TGTGCCAGCAGCTTACTAGCTTCTAGCTCCTACAATGAGCAGTTCTTC.

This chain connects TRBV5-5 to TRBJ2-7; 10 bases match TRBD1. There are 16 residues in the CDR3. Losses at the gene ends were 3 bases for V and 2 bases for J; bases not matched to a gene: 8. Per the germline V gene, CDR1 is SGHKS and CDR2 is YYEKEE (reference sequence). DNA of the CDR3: TGTGCCAGCAGCTCAGATTGGGGGACAGGGGCCTACGAGCAGTACTTC. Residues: CASSSDWGTGAYEQYF.

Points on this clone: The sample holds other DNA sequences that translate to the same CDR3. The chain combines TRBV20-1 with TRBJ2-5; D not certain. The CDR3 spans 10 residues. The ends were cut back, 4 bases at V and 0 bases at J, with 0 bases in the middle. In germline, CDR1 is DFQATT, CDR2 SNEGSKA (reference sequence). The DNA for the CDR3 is TGCAGTGCTAACCAAGAGACCCAGTACTTC. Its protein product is CSANQETQYF.

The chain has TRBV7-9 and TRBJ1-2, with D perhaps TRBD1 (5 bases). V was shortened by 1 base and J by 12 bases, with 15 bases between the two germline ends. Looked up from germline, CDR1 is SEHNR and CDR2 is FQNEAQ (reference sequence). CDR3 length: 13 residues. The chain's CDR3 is CASSLGGMSADTF. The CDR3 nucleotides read TGTGCCAGCAGCTTAGGGGGGATGTCAGCGGACACCTTC.

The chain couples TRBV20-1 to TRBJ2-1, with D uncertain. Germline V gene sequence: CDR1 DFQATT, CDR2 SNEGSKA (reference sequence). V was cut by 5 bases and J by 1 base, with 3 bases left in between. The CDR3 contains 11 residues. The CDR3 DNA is TGCAGTGCTCAATCCTACAATGAGCAGTTCTTC. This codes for CSAQSYNEQFF.

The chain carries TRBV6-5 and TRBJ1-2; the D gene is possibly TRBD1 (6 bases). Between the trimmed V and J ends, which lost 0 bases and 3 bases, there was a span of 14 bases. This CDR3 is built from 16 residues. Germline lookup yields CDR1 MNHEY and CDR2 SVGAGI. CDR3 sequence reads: CASSYSTAGADYGYTF. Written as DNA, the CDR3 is TGTGCCAGCAGTTACTCGACGGCGGGGGCAGACTATGGCTACACCTTC.

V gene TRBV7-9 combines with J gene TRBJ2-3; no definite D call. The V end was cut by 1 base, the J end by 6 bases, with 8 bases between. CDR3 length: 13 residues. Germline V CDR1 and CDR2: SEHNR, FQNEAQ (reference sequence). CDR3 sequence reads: CASSLGYSDTQYF. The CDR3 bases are TGTGCCAGCAGCTTAGGGTACTCTGATACGCAGTATTTT. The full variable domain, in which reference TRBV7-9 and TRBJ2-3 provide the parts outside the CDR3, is DTGVSQNPRHKITKRGQNVTFRCDPISEHNRLYWYRQTLGQGPEFLTYFQNEAQLEKSRLLSDRFSAERPKGSFSTLEIQRTEQGDSAMYLCASSLGYSDTQYFGPGTRLTVL.

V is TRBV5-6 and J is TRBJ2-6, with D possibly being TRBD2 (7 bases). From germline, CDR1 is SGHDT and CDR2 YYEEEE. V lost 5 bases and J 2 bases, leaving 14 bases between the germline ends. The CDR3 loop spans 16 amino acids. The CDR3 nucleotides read TGTGCCAGCAGTAAAACAGGGAGGGCTGGGGCCAACGTCCTGACTTTC. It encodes CASSKTGRAGANVLTF.

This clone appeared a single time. CDR3 coding DNA: TGTGCCAGCAGCTTTGGACAGGGTTTGGGTATCACTGAAGCTTTCTTT. Amino acids: CASSFGQGLGITEAFF. The chain links TRBV6-6 to TRBJ1-1; 8 bases align to TRBD1. The CDR3 sequence is 16 residues long. Trimming at V came to 6 bases and at J to 4 bases, leaving 13 bases not matched to a gene. CDR1 and CDR2 from the germline V gene are MNHNY and SVGAGI (reference sequence).

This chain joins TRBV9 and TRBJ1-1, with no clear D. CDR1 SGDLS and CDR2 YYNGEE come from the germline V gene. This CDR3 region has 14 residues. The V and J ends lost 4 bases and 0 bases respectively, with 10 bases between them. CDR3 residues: CASSPAGVNTEAFF. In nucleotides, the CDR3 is TGTGCCAGCAGCCCCGCTGGAGTGAACACTGAAGCTTTCTTT.

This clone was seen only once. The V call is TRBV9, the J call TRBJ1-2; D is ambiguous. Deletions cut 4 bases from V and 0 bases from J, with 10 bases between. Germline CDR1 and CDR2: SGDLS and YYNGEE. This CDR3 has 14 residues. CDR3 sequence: CASSTGDANYGYTF. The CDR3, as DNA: TGTGCCAGCAGCACCGGGGATGCTAACTATGGCTACACCTTC.

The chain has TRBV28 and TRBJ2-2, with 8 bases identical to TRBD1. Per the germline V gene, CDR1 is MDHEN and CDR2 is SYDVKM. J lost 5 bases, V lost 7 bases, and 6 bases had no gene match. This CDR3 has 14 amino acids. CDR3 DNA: TGTGCCAGCACGGGACAGGCACATACCGGGGAGCTGTTTTTT. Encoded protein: CASTGQAHTGELFF. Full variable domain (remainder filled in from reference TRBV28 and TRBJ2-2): DVKVTQSSRYLVKRTGEKVFLECVQDMDHENMFWYRQDPGLGLRLIYFSYDVKMKEKGDIPEGYSVSREKKERFSLILESASTNQTSMYLCASTGQAHTGELFFGEGSRLTVL.

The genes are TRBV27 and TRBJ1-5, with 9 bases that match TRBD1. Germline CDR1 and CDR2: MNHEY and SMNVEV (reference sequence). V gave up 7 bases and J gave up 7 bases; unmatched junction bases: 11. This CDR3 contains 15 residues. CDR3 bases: TGTGCCAGCACTCCGGGACAGGGAGTGAGGCAGCCCCAGCATTTT. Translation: CASTPGQGVRQPQHF.

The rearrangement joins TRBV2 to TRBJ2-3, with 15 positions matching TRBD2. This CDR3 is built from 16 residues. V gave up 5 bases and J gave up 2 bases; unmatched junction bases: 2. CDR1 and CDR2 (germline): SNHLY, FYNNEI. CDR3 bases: TGTGCCAGCAGTAGGACTAGCGGGGGGGACACAGATACGCAGTATTTT. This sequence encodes CASSRTSGGDTDTQYF.

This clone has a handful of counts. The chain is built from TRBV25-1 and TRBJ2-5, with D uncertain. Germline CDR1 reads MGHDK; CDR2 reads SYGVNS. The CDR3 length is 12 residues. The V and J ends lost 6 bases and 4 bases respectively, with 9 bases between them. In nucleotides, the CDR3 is TGTGCCAGCAGGGACGGACGAGAGACCCAGTACTTC. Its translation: CASRDGRETQYF.

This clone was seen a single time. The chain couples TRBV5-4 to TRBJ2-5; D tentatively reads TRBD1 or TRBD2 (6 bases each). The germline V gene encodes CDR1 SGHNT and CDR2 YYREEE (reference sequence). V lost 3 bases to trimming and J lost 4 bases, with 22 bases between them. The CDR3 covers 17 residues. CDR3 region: CASSSRSGGPLGETQYF. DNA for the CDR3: TGTGCCAGCAGCTCCCGGAGTGGGGGGCCCCTTGGAGAGACCCAGTACTTC.